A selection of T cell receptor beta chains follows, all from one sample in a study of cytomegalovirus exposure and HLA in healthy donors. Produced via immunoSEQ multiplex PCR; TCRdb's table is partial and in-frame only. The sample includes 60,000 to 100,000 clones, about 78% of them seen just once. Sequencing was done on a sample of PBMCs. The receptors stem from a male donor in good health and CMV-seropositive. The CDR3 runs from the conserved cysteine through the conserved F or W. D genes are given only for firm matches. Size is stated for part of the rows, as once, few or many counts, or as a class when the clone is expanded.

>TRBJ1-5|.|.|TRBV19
CASRGEYSNQPQHF
TGTGCCAGCCGGGGAGAGTATAGCAATCAGCCCCAGCATTTT
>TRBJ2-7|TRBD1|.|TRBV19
CASSIEWDRTYEQYF
TGTGCCAGTAGTATAGAATGGGACAGGACCTACGAGCAGTACTTC
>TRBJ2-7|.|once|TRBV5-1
CASSWGGDSYEQYF
TGCGCCAGCAGCTGGGGGGGCGACTCCTACGAGCAGTACTTC
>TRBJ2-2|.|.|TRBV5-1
CASSLGRVITGELFF
TGCGCCAGCAGCTTGGGGAGGGTCATTACCGGGGAGCTGTTTTTT
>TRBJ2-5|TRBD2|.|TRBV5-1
CASSPGLAPETQYF
TGCGCCAGCAGCCCAGGACTAGCCCCAGAGACCCAGTACTTC
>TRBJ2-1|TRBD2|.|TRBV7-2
CASTLDSGRVDEQFF
TGTGCCAGCACCCTTGATAGCGGGAGAGTTGATGAGCAGTTCTTC
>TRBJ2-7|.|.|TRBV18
CASSPPQGYEQYF
TGTGCCAGCTCACCACCCCAGGGCTACGAGCAGTACTTC
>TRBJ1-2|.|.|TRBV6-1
CASSDRYGYPF
TGTGCCAGCAGCGACAGATATGGCTACCCCTTC
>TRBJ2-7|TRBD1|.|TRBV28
CASSLTGDFYEQYF
TGTGCCAGCAGCCTGACAGGGGATTTTTACGAGCAGTACTTC
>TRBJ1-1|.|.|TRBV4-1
CASSFGTPNTEAFF
TGCGCCAGCAGTTTCGGGACACCGAACACTGAAGCTTTCTTT
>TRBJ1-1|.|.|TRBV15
CATSSPLGGGTNTEAFF
TGTGCCACCAGCAGTCCGCTGGGGGGGGGAACGAACACTGAAGCTTTCTTT
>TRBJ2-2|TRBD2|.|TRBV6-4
CASSDLSGVPLNTGELFF
TGTGCCAGCAGTGATCTTAGCGGGGTTCCTCTTAACACCGGGGAGCTGTTTTTT
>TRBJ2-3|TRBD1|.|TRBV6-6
CASSLGQGVTDMQYF
TGTGCCAGCAGTTTAGGACAGGGGGTCACAGATATGCAGTATTTT
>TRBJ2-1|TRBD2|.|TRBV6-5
CASSYSSSGGQVEQFF
TGTGCCAGCAGTTACTCGTCCAGCGGGGGGCAGGTAGAGCAGTTCTTC